This T cell receptor beta chain was recovered during a study of cytomegalovirus exposure and HLA in healthy donors (dated by TCRdb to the late 2010s). With regard to the full study: An earlier analysis of approximately 600 of the donors reported roughly 270 Gb of sequence data and roughly 110 million unique TCR beta sequences from 150 million to 200 million T cells. An early release that covered roughly 600 HLA-typed donors contained approximately 320 gigabases of sequencing data and about 84 million unique TCR sequences. Among the 398 genotyped donors, more than 70% belonged to the genetic ancestry cluster associated with self-reported Caucasian donors. The study aimed to test whether signatures of past pathogen exposure could be identified by cataloging public T cell receptors. The study profiled the T cell repertoires of approximately 700 subjects by immunosequencing and related them to cytomegalovirus serostatus. In addition to the first cohort of 666 subjects, a separate validation cohort of 120 different subjects was used. High-throughput TCR immunosequencing, statistical association of individual TCRs with disease status, and machine learning were combined to predict cytomegalovirus infection status. A later analysis re-analyzed previously published TCR beta repertoires from about 600 donors and added high-resolution HLA genotyping to study TCR occurrence patterns. Rather than using new phenotypic data, the later analysis identified candidate immune exposures from TCR beta sequences and from how often those sequences occurred across donors. An earlier analysis of 587 of the donors applied high-throughput TCR beta sequencing to assess whether each TCR beta V gene segment acted as functional or pseudogenic. Donor age, sex, ethnicity and CMV serostatus were compiled alongside the repertoire data. A later genetic analysis used genome-wide SNP genotypes for 398 of the 666 donors, treating that subset as a discovery cohort. All discovery cohort repertoires had been generated on a single sequencing platform. Both class I and class II loci were covered by HLA typing, at four-digit resolution. Typing coverage varied by locus: about 620-630 donors for A, B, C, DRB1 and DQB1; under 550 for DQA1; about 600 for DPA1; roughly 450 for DPB1. Roughly 5 DR-DQ haplotypes were handled as single units for association and clustering, since linkage in the cohort was strong. Among almost 400 genotyped donors of the cohort, an average of 235,054 unique TCR beta nucleotide sequences were sequenced per donor, approximately 20% of them non-productive.

Overall study outcomes, separate from this receptor: Linkage disequilibrium might explain the correlated functional status among segregating V segments, but an unknown experimental factor could not be ruled out. For the cohort, immune exposure information was limited to CMV serostatus. Because counts were too low, some 17 rarely observed V segments, including chromosome 9 orphons, were left out of the earlier analysis of roughly 600 of the donors. A group of highly shared sequence variants was considered likely to be a technical artifact of the sequencing pipeline. An earlier analysis of approximately 600 of the donors showed that most TCR beta V segments appeared in productive rearrangements either about 87% or about 30% of the time, which broadly matched IMGT annotations. In vitro tests confirmed that a few of the cytomegalovirus-associated TCR beta chains recognize cytomegalovirus antigens. Some IMGT-functional V segments, including TRBV6-2 and TRBV6-3, could not be distinguished by the 87-base-pair reads and were therefore excluded. The cohort was sequenced for TCR beta chains only, and without alpha or paired-chain data the features that could be detected were limited. At a false discovery rate of 0.05, a later analysis linked under 20,000 TCR beta sequences to specific HLA alleles. The authors suggested that the approach could potentially be generalized to other disease states and immunological phenotypes. Strong co-occurrence of HLA alleles, especially DR and DQ, made assigning TCR associations to individual alleles difficult. In a later analysis, TCR association rates were found to vary across HLA loci, with the most associated TCRs seen for DRB1 alleles and the fewest for HLA-C alleles. The classifier was reported to diagnose cytomegalovirus status with high specificity and sensitivity in both the original and validation cohorts. Because HLA typing was unavailable for some donors at each locus, only the typed subset was used in association tests. A later analysis reported that several top co-occurrence clusters appeared linked to parvovirus B19, influenza, CMV and Epstein-Barr virus. In a later genetic analysis, a missense DCLRE1C variant was associated with V-gene and J-gene trimming of TCR beta chains, and the association was replicated in an independent cohort. In the study, approximately 150 TCR beta chains were listed as associated with cytomegalovirus. Compared with equally common non-associated chains, HLA-associated TCR beta chains in a later analysis were more clonally expanded and had lower generation probabilities. Most CMV-associated TCR beta chains appeared to be HLA-restricted in a later analysis, and the HLA associations seemed to be driven largely by CMV exposure. While some public TCRs were present in many individuals, most TCR sequences turned up only very rarely across donors. Presence/absence analyses assumed roughly uniform sequencing depth across donors, an assumption that may not hold. A further reported finding was that TCR beta sequences accurately predicted the HLA-A and HLA-B alleles for most subjects in the first cohort. Compared with the roughly 700-donor mean, donors in an Asian-associated ancestry cluster had fewer N-insertions in productive TCRs, according to a later genetic analysis.

Receptor libraries were prepared by the immunoSEQ multiplex PCR assay. For the multiplex PCR, a mixture combining 60 forward primers for TCR Vbeta segments and 13 reverse primers for TCR Jbeta segments was used. The CDR3 region of rearranged TCR beta genes was amplified from genomic DNA by a multiplex PCR assay. Amplified TCR beta libraries were sequenced as 87-base-pair reads on the Illumina HiSeq System. In the original analysis: A later analysis tallied tens of millions of unique TCR beta chains across the 700 or so repertoires, and approximately 12 million of those chains were shared by two or more donors. To remove PCR and sequencing errors, raw reads were error-corrected and collapsed into unique sequences using a nearest-neighbor algorithm that merged closely related sequences. CDR3 sequences were aligned to IMGT reference sequences to assign V, D and J gene segments. For a sequence to be retained, at least a six-nucleotide match to both a V gene segment and a J gene segment was required. Rearrangements were classified as productive when the CDR3 lacked stop codons and remained in frame with V and J, and all other rearrangements were classified as non-productive. Following IMGT convention, CDR3 was defined as the stretch from the second conserved V-encoded cysteine to the conserved J-encoded phenylalanine. In an earlier analysis of 500 to 650 of the donors, sequences lacking an unambiguous match to a single V gene segment were excluded. In an earlier analysis of a few hundred of the donors, V segments were called functional above 56.7% productive rearrangements and were called segregating when the between-donor standard deviation exceeded 5%. A statistical classification framework was built to diagnose cytomegalovirus status from the catalog of TCR beta chain sequences. In a later analysis, TCR nucleotide sequences were compared against IMGT/GENE-DB human TR gene sequences so that V and J genes could be assigned. In a later analysis, CDR3 sequences and most-parsimonious VDJ recombination scenarios were assigned using the TCRdist pipeline. In a later analysis, each TCR beta chain was defined by its CDR3 amino acid sequence together with its V-gene family, and reads without a unique V-gene family were excluded. As a way to deal with suspected cross-contamination and a sequencing artifact, a later analysis dropped 450 to 600 nucleotide sequences that were highly shared and had low generation probability. In a later analysis, a clonal expansion index was calculated for each public chain from normalized within-repertoire ranks of inferred template counts. In a later analysis, generation probabilities were computed with a VDJ recombination model fitted to out-of-frame rearrangements, and the resulting probabilities were checked against IGoR. Hypergeometric tests were used in a later analysis to score TCR-TCR, TCR-HLA and TCR-CMV co-occurrence, with a repertoire-size bias correction applied to the TCR pairs. In a later analysis, false discovery rates were estimated by permuting HLA or CMV assignments 20 times. A later analysis grouped co-occurring TCRs with DBSCAN, adding TCRdist sequence similarity when clustering within HLA-allele-positive subsets. Repertoires with fewer than 30,000 or more than 120,000 public chains were left out of co-occurrence clustering, as were roughly five repertoires with anomalous nucleotide sharing. As stored in TCRdb, this immuneACCESS dataset retains in-frame rearrangements with V and J assigned. A fraction of the clones does not appear; measured against another copy, unresolved V genes explain less than half of the discrepancy, and the remainder lacks a known reason. The DNA gave D and trimming, while V, J and clone size come from that table. This sample's table carries 100,000 to 150,000 clones. Of the sample, over 0.8% is held by the ten largest clones.

The cohort consisted of hundreds of healthy bone marrow donors. At the time of sampling, all cohort members were nominally healthy, though unrecorded immune exposures were likely present. The donor was CMV seronegative and belonged to the group of roughly 330 seronegative cohort members. Every donor gave a peripheral blood sample, and the peripheral blood mononuclear cells from that sample were used for TCR beta sequencing. Genomic DNA was extracted from the blood cell samples with the Qiagen DNeasy Blood Extraction Kit. Inclusive of the bounding cysteine and phenylalanine, the CDR3 is 14 residues long. Kept here is only the CDR3 DNA, which spans 42 bases and is read in frame from base 1. V lost 6 bases and J lost 3 bases, and the count of bases not matched to a germline gene is 6. The germline V gene sets CDR1 to SQVTM and CDR2 to ANQGSEA. Comment on this clone: This receptor's antigen is unknown.

This receptor was obtained from a man aged 18-30 years in good health and CMV-seronegative. This chain joins TRBV29-1 to TRBJ2-3; 10 bases in the junction line up with TRBD1. Sequencing used PBMCs. The CDR3 corresponds to CSVGDRGRTDTQYF. The sequenced DNA: TGCAGCGTGGGAGACAGGGGGCGGACAGATACGCAGTATTTT.